The T cell receptor beta chain described here comes from a study of control samples from healthy donors and cancer patients. Germline V gives CDR1 SGHAT, CDR2 FQNNGV. The CDR3 extends over 14 amino acids. V shed 2 bases and J shed 2 bases, with 7 bases lying between them. The table came from immunoSEQ multiplex PCR; TCRdb's copy has only in-frame clones and leaves some out. The sample shows about 83,000 clones, 91% of them seen only once. This chain connects TRBV11-2 to TRBJ1-3; D gene unclear. This sequence was found in a man younger than 40 in good health. The sequencing sample was made of blood. This CDR3 reads CASSLQRTGNTIYF. The CDR3 DNA follows: TGTGCCAGCAGCTTACAGCGGACTGGAAACACCATATATTTT.